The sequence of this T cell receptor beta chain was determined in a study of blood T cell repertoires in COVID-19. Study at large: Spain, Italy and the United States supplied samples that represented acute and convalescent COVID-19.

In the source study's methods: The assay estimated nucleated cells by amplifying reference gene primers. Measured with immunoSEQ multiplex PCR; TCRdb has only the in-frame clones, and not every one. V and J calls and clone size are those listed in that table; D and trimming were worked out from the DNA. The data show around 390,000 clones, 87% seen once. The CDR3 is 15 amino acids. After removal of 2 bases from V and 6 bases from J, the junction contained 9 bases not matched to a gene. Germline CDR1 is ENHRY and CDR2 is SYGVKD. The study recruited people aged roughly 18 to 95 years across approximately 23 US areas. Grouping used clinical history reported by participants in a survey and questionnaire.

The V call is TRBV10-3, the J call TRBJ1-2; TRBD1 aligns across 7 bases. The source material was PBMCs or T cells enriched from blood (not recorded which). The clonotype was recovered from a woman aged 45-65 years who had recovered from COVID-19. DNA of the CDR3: TGTGCCATCAGTGAGCCAGGGGGGTTTGCTAATGGCTACACCTTC. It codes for CAISEPGGFANGYTF.